The next 27 T cell receptor beta chains were all read from a single sample in a study of blood T cell repertoires in COVID-19. Some clones are missing from TCRdb's copy, which holds only in-frame ones; the method was immunoSEQ multiplex PCR. The profile covers 100,000 to 150,000 clones, with 88% appearing a single time and more than 2% taken by the ten largest. Specimen: peripheral blood. These receptors originate from a man aged 65-85 years with active COVID-19.

The rearrangement joins TRBV5-4 to TRBJ2-6; D ambiguous. The V end was cut by 4 bases, the J end by 0 bases, with 14 bases between. The CDR3 covers 17 residues. Per the germline V gene, CDR1 is SGHNT and CDR2 is YYREEE (reference sequence). The CDR3: CASSIRRARSGANVLTF. The CDR3 DNA is TGTGCCAGCAGCATCCGTCGAGCCCGCTCTGGGGCCAACGTCCTGACTTTC.

This sequence joins TRBV2 and TRBJ2-5; D might be TRBD2 (5 bases). Germline values: CDR1 SNHLY, CDR2 FYNNEI. Trimming cost V 7 bases and J 5 bases, with 17 bases left between them. The CDR3 consists of 14 residues. The CDR3 sequence: CASTYRGISETQYF. Here the CDR3 DNA reads TGTGCCAGCACCTACCGAGGGATTTCGGAGACCCAGTACTTC.

This chain links TRBV7-2 with TRBJ2-7; 8 positions match TRBD2. In germline, CDR1 is SGHTA, CDR2 FQGNSA. The J segment lost 1 base and the V segment lost 5 bases, leaving 7 bases of the junction unmatched. The CDR3 extends over 15 amino acids. This CDR3 is CASSHGTSLSYEQYF. CDR3 DNA sequence: TGTGCCAGCAGCCATGGGACTAGTTTGTCCTACGAGCAGTACTTC.

The V and J genes are TRBV3-1 (or the pseudogene TRBV3-2) and TRBJ1-4; 7 positions agree with TRBD1. Germline assignment: CDR1 LGHDT and CDR2 YNNKEL (reference sequence). This CDR3 comprises 15 residues. V shed 4 bases, J shed 4 bases, and the junction held 6 bases outside the gene matches. CDR3 sequence: CASSPGTAFNEKLFF. In DNA form, the CDR3 reads TGTGCCAGCAGCCCCGGGACAGCCTTTAATGAAAAACTGTTTTTT.

The rearrangement joins TRBV13 to TRBJ1-2; D is possibly TRBD1 (6 bases). In germline, CDR1 is PRHDT, CDR2 FYEKMQ (reference sequence). CDR3 length equals 14 residues. Trimming removed 5 bases at V and 4 bases at J, with 14 bases between. The CDR3 loop is CASSTGQSLYGYTF. CDR3 nucleotides: TGTGCCAGCAGCACCGGACAGTCCCTCTATGGCTACACCTTC.

The table lists this clone with a few counts. V gene TRBV5-1 combines with J gene TRBJ1-4; 8 bases line up with TRBD1. J was trimmed by 3 bases and V by 5 bases; bases with no gene match: 9. The CDR3 length is 16 residues. Germline-derived CDR1 and CDR2 are SGHRS and YFSETQ. DNA for the CDR3: TGCGCCAGCAGGCCGACGACAGGGGCACCTAATGAAAAACTGTTTTTT. Protein product: CASRPTTGAPNEKLFF.

The chain uses TRBV7-2 and TRBJ1-1, with D perhaps matching TRBD1 (5 bases). V dropped 5 bases and J dropped 1 base, with 14 bases sitting between them. The CDR3 extends over 15 amino acids. Germline values: CDR1 SGHTA, CDR2 FQGNSA. The DNA for the CDR3 is TGTGCCAGCAGCCCGGACATCAATGCGAACACTGAAGCTTTCTTT. Translation: CASSPDINANTEAFF.

V usage is TRBV6-4 and J usage is TRBJ2-2; D possibly corresponds to TRBD1 (7 bases). The CDR3 consists of 16 residues. CDR1 and CDR2 (germline): MRHNA, SNTAGT. Trimming pared 6 bases from V and 5 bases from J, leaving 19 bases between. The CDR3 DNA reads TGTGCCAGCAGACAAGACAGGGAGGAATATACCGGGGAGCTGTTTTTT. Protein: CASRQDREEYTGELFF.

J is TRBJ2-7 and V is TRBV5-4; TRBD1 matches 12 bases. The junction had 3 bases not matched to a gene; V was cut back by 5 bases and J by 0 bases. This CDR3 comprises 15 residues. CDR1 is SGHNT and CDR2 is YYREEE in the germline V gene (reference sequence). CDR3: CASSRGQGASYEQYF. CDR3 bases: TGTGCCAGCAGTAGGGGACAGGGGGCCTCCTACGAGCAGTACTTC.

CDR3 nucleotide sequence: TGTGCCAGCTCACGTACAGTTTTAGCGGGAGGTGGCAATGAGCAGTTCTTC. Translated: CASSRTVLAGGGNEQFF. V gene TRBV18 combines with J gene TRBJ2-1, with TRBD2 identical over 10 bases. Trimming took 4 bases from V and 6 from J; bases not matched to a gene: 12. Per germline, CDR1 KGHSH and CDR2 LQKENI. The CDR3 consists of 17 residues.

V is TRBV2 and J is TRBJ2-1; D gene ambiguous. Between the trimmed V and J ends, which lost 2 bases and 10 bases, there was a span of 6 bases. Germline-derived CDR1 and CDR2 are SNHLY and FYNNEI. CDR3 length equals 11 residues. CDR3 bases: TGTGCCAGCAGTGAAACAGCAGAGCAGTTCTTC. It is translated as CASSETAEQFF.

The chain carries TRBV3-1 (or the pseudogene TRBV3-2) and TRBJ1-6; D not certain. There are 16 residues in the CDR3. V was pared by 0 bases and J by 5 bases, with 11 bases between. Germline V gene sequence: CDR1 LGHDT, CDR2 YNNKEL (reference sequence). This CDR3 reads CASSQDYTVNNSPLHF. The CDR3 nucleotides are TGTGCCAGCAGCCAAGATTACACAGTCAATAATTCACCCCTCCACTTT.

This clone was detected once. This chain connects TRBV9 to TRBJ1-2, with TRBD1 identical over 7 bases. The trim removed 4 bases at V and 2 bases at J, leaving 8 bases unmatched. The CDR3 is 15 residues long. CDR1 and CDR2 from the germline V gene are SGDLS and YYNGEE. The CDR3: CASSPRDRTNYGYTF. The CDR3 DNA reads as TGTGCCAGCAGCCCCCGGGACAGAACCAACTATGGCTACACCTTC. Complete variable domain (other parts from reference TRBV9 and TRBJ1-2): DSGVTQTPKHLITATGQRVTLRCSPRSGDLSVYWYQQSLDQGLQFLIQYYNGEERAKGNILERFSAQQFPDLHSELNLSSLELGDSALYFCASSPRDRTNYGYTFGSGTRLTVV.

This chain connects TRBV11-1 to TRBJ2-7; 11 bases are a match to TRBD2. There are 16 residues in the CDR3. V lost 2 bases to trimming and J lost 1 base; unmatched junction nucleotides: 4. Germline values: CDR1 SGHAT, CDR2 FQDESV (reference sequence). The CDR3 DNA reads as TGTGCCAGCAGCTTACGACTAGCGGGACGGTCCTACGAGCAGTACTTC. Translating gives CASSLRLAGRSYEQYF.

This clone showed up many times. The chain links TRBV2 to TRBJ1-2; TRBD1 agrees at 7 bases. This CDR3 is built from 14 residues. V shed 7 bases, J shed 8 bases, and the junction held 13 bases outside the gene matches. CDR1 SNHLY and CDR2 FYNNEI come from the germline V gene. The CDR3 region has the DNA TGTGCCAGCATCCACCCGAGACAGGGTAGCGGCTACACCTTC. Its protein is CASIHPRQGSGYTF.

For the CDR3, the DNA is TGTGCCACCAGTGACAGCGGGAGCTCCTACGAGCAGTACTTC. Encoded protein: CATSDSGSSYEQYF. V and J are TRBV24-1 and TRBJ2-7; 8 bases agree with TRBD2. CDR1 KGHDR and CDR2 SFDVKD come from the germline V gene. The CDR3 contains 14 residues. With 4 bases clipped from V and 0 bases from J, the junction kept 1 base outside the gene matches.

V usage is TRBV30 and J usage is TRBJ1-4, with TRBD1 matching over 8 bases. V lost 3 bases, J lost 4 bases, and 7 bases stayed unmatched. Germline CDR1 and CDR2: GTSNPN and SVGIG (reference sequence). The CDR3 consists of 15 residues. In nucleotides, the CDR3 is TGTGCCTGGAGGGCCAGGACAGGGCTTAATGAAAAACTGTTTTTT. Protein product: CAWRARTGLNEKLFF.

The DNA of the CDR3 is TGCGCCAGCAGCCCTTGGACTAGCGGGGGCCGCACAGATACGCAGTATTTT. Its protein product is CASSPWTSGGRTDTQYF. V gene TRBV5-1 combines with J gene TRBJ2-3; 13 bases are a match to TRBD2. Germline CDR1 SGHRS, CDR2 YFSETQ. Losses at the gene ends were 4 bases for V and 1 base for J; bases not matched to a gene: 6. The CDR3 is 17 amino acids.

This chain's CDR3 is CASSLRTGGLVGYEQYF. For the CDR3, the DNA is TGTGCCAGCAGTTTAAGGACCGGCGGGTTGGTAGGATACGAGCAGTACTTC. The genes are TRBV27 and TRBJ2-7, with D maybe TRBD2 (5 bases). The CDR3 is made up of 17 amino acids. From germline, CDR1 is MNHEY and CDR2 SMNVEV (reference sequence). The V and J ends lost 2 bases and 4 bases respectively, with 21 bases between them.

This sequence joins TRBV27 and TRBJ1-1, with TRBD1 identical over 8 bases. V lost 5 bases and J lost 1; bases outside the gene matches: 3. The CDR3 covers 14 residues. Per germline, CDR1 MNHEY and CDR2 SMNVEV (reference sequence). The CDR3, as DNA: TGTGCCAGCAGTCCCGGGACAGGGAACACTGAAGCTTTCTTT. Translated, it gives CASSPGTGNTEAFF.

The chain has TRBV6-2 or TRBV6-3 and TRBJ2-7; 13 positions agree with TRBD2. Germline loops: CDR1 MNHEY, CDR2 SVGEGT. V was clipped by 4 bases and J by 2 bases; unmatched bases: 5. The length of the CDR3 is 16 residues. The DNA for the CDR3 is TGTGCCAGCAGTTCTACTAGCGGGAGGGCTACCTACGAGCAGTACTTC. Its protein is CASSSTSGRATYEQYF.

The rearrangement joins TRBV2 to TRBJ2-7; TRBD2 might be the D (5 bases). The CDR3 runs 15 residues. The germline V gene has CDR1 SNHLY and CDR2 FYNNEI. V was cut by 2 bases and J by 4 bases, with 15 bases left in between. For the CDR3, the DNA is TGTGCCAGCAGTGAACATGGGCTAGCTAAGTACGAGCAGTACTTC. Protein sequence: CASSEHGLAKYEQYF.

The V call is TRBV18, the J call TRBJ2-3; TRBD2 agrees at 11 bases. The CDR3 consists of 14 residues. With V trimmed by 6 bases and J by 3 bases, 2 bases remained unmatched. Germline loops: CDR1 KGHSH, CDR2 LQKENI. This CDR3 reads CASSWTSGTDTQYF. CDR3 coding DNA: TGTGCCAGCTCCTGGACTAGCGGGACAGATACGCAGTATTTT.

The rearrangement joins TRBV5-4 to TRBJ1-2, with 8 bases aligning to TRBD1. This CDR3 region has 15 residues. The V segment lost 0 bases and the J segment 6 bases; nucleotides outside the gene matches: 7. Germline V lookup: CDR1 SGHNT, CDR2 YYREEE (reference sequence). The CDR3 is CASSLEQGVKDGYTF. The CDR3 bases are TGTGCCAGCAGCTTGGAACAGGGGGTTAAGGATGGCTACACCTTC. The complete variable domain, with remaining parts taken from reference TRBV5-4 and TRBJ1-2, reads ETGVTQSPTHLIKTRGQQVTLRCSSQSGHNTVSWYQQALGQGPQFIFQYYREEENGRGNFPPRFSGLQFPNYSSELNVNALELDDSALYLCASSLEQGVKDGYTFGSGTRLTVV.

This sequence joins TRBV7-9 and TRBJ2-2; a weak D match, TRBD2 (5 bases). CDR1 and CDR2 from the germline V gene are SEHNR and FQNEAQ (reference sequence). This CDR3 region has 12 residues. V dropped 5 bases and J dropped 6 bases, with 7 bases sitting between them. The CDR3 here is CASSASSGELFF. The CDR3 bases are TGTGCCAGCAGCGCTAGCTCCGGGGAGCTGTTTTTT.

The chain joins TRBV20-1 to TRBJ1-1; 7 bases agree with TRBD1. The ends lost 3 bases at V and 0 bases at J; junction bases unmatched: 4. The CDR3 extends over 14 amino acids. CDR1 is DFQATT and CDR2 is SNEGSKA in the germline V gene (reference sequence). The CDR3 region has the DNA TGCAGTGCTAGTGAGGGGGCCATGAACACTGAAGCTTTCTTT. This gives the protein CSASEGAMNTEAFF.

The rearrangement uses TRBV5-1 and TRBJ1-1; 8 nucleotides line up with TRBD1. CDR1 is SGHRS, CDR2 YFSETQ, per germline. With V trimmed by 3 bases and J by 4 bases, 2 bases remained unmatched. The CDR3 length is 13 residues. Here the CDR3 reads CASSSDRATEAFF. CDR3 bases: TGCGCCAGCAGCTCGGACAGGGCCACTGAAGCTTTCTTT.